Listed here are 26 T cell receptor beta chains from one sample, sequenced in a study of shared clonotypes between healthy human individuals (dated by TCRdb to 2018 to 2020). CD8 naive samples were CD45RO-negative cells positively selected for CCR7, giving a CD45RA+CCR7+ population that excluded TemRA cells. Receptor libraries were prepared by the immunoSEQ multiplex PCR assay. What TCRdb holds here is the immuneACCESS table cut down to in-frame rearrangements. Part of the clones is not present; checked against another copy, under half of the missing clones reflect an unresolved V gene, and the others are unexplained. The sample table holds about 820,000 clones, of which over 90% were seen once. The ten largest make up less than 25% of the sample. Source material: naive CD8+ T cells sorted from blood. Taken with the paper, the label for cell subset or site translates to: CD45RA+CCR7+. The receptors derive from a man aged 30 to 39 in good health.

This clone occurred a few times. This chain links TRBV6-1 with TRBJ1-1, with unresolved D. CDR1 MNHNS and CDR2 SASEGT come from the germline V gene. The length of the CDR3 is 11 residues. Trimming removed 6 bases from V and 5 bases from J, with 7 bases in between. The DNA for the CDR3 is TGTGCCAGCAGCCAAACAACTGAAGCTTTCTTT. It translates to CASSQTTEAFF.

The chain links TRBV6-4 to TRBJ2-1; D gene uncertain. The germline CDR1 and CDR2 sequences are MRHNA and SNTAGT. The CDR3 spans 13 residues. Trimming stripped 1 base from V and 12 bases from J, with 13 bases between. The CDR3 DNA sequence: TGTGCCAGCAGTGACTTTTCGGGCATGGGGCAGTTCTTC. Translated: CASSDFSGMGQFF.

The V call is TRBV18, the J call TRBJ2-7; possible D gene TRBD2, 6 bases. The V gene lost 3 bases and the J gene lost 0 bases, with 9 bases spanning the gap. CDR3 length: 14 amino acids. CDR1 and CDR2 (germline): KGHSH, LQKENI. The CDR3 reads CASSPGGPSYEQYF. CDR3 in DNA: TGTGCCAGCTCACCCGGAGGGCCCTCCTACGAGCAGTACTTC.

CDR3 DNA: TGTGCCAGCAGACTACAGGGAGGTTTGCGCTACGAGCAGTACTTC. Translated, it gives CASRLQGGLRYEQYF. V gene TRBV5-8 combines with J gene TRBJ2-7; D is possibly TRBD1 or TRBD2 (6 bases each). The CDR3 runs to 15 residues. The germline V gene encodes CDR1 SGHTS and CDR2 YDEGEE. V was pared by 5 bases and J by 3 bases, with 18 bases between.

V usage is TRBV28 and J usage is TRBJ2-7; perhaps D is TRBD1 or TRBD2 (5 bases each). Germline-derived CDR1 and CDR2 are MDHEN and SYDVKM. The CDR3 has 16 residues. V lost 4 bases to trimming and J lost 2 bases, with 18 bases between them. CDR3 coding DNA: TGTGCCAGCAGTTCCCCCTCCGGGACCGAAGCCTACGAGCAGTACTTC. Translation gives CASSSPSGTEAYEQYF.

The gene calls are TRBV4-2 and TRBJ1-4; D possibly corresponds to TRBD1 (5 bases). The CDR3 loop spans 15 amino acids. Germline lookup yields CDR1 LGHNA and CDR2 YNFKEQ. Trimming took 1 base from V and 6 from J, leaving 12 bases between them. This chain's CDR3 is CASSQGSGRHEKLFF. In nucleotides, the CDR3 is TGTGCCAGCAGCCAAGGGTCAGGGCGACATGAAAAACTGTTTTTT.

This clone appeared a single time. The gene calls are TRBV10-2 and TRBJ2-7, with 10 bases fitting TRBD2. The germline CDR1 and CDR2 sequences are WSHSY and SAAADI. The CDR3 length is 13 residues. V was clipped by 0 bases and J by 7 bases; unmatched bases: 0. CDR3 loop: CASSESAGGEQYF. As DNA, the CDR3 is TGCGCCAGCAGTGAGTCAGCGGGGGGGGAGCAGTACTTC.

The count of this clone is one. The genes are TRBV11-2 and TRBJ2-1, with D perhaps given as TRBD1 or TRBD2 (5 bases each). Trimming removed 0 bases from V and 1 base from J, with 13 bases in between. The CDR3 length is 17 residues. Germline V CDR1 and CDR2: SGHAT, FQNNGV. CDR3 nucleotide sequence: TGTGCCAGCAGCTTAGATCAAGGGACGGGGTCCTACAATGAGCAGTTCTTC. This translates into CASSLDQGTGSYNEQFF.

The CDR3 nucleotides are TGTGCCAGCAGAACGAGGGCAAAAGAAAAACTGTTTTTT. Its translation: CASRTRAKEKLFF. The V gene is TRBV7-8, the J gene TRBJ1-4, with D uncertain. Trimming took 6 bases from V and 8 from J, leaving 13 bases between them. Germline values: CDR1 SGHVS, CDR2 FQNEAQ. This CDR3 spans 13 amino acids.

The genes are TRBV5-4 and TRBJ2-7; 9 bases agree with TRBD1. Trimming removed 0 bases from V and 3 bases from J; junction bases left unmatched: 4. Germline CDR1 reads SGHNT; CDR2 reads YYREEE (reference sequence). CDR3 size: 15 residues. The DNA of the CDR3 is TGTGCCAGCAGCTTGGGGACAGGGGTTAACTACGAGCAGTACTTC. Translated: CASSLGTGVNYEQYF.

The rearrangement joins TRBV15 to TRBJ1-1; D gene uncertain. The V gene lost 0 bases and the J gene lost 6 bases, with 8 bases spanning the gap. Germline loops: CDR1 LNHNV, CDR2 YYDKDF (reference sequence). This CDR3 is 13 amino acids long. The CDR3 loop reads CATSRDRVSEAFF. CDR3 DNA sequence: TGTGCCACCAGCAGAGATAGGGTGTCTGAAGCTTTCTTT.

This chain connects TRBV7-6 to TRBJ2-7; 12 nucleotides align to TRBD2. The CDR3 is 16 residues long. The V gene end was trimmed by 2 bases and the J gene end by 4 bases; junction bases not matched to a gene: 6. Per the germline V gene, CDR1 is SGHVS and CDR2 is FNYEAQ. CDR3 in amino acids: CASSLRGLAGGYEQYF. CDR3 in DNA: TGTGCCAGCAGCTTAAGGGGGCTAGCGGGAGGGTACGAGCAGTACTTC.

V gene TRBV27 combines with J gene TRBJ1-1; D gene unclear. CDR1 is MNHEY, CDR2 SMNVEV, per germline (reference sequence). The V gene lost 0 bases and the J gene lost 3 bases, with 8 bases spanning the gap. The length of the CDR3 is 14 residues. The CDR3 DNA reads TGTGCCAGCAGTTTATCCCCCATCCACACTGAAGCTTTCTTT. The encoded protein is CASSLSPIHTEAFF.

V is TRBV4-2 and J is TRBJ2-3, with 8 bases identical to TRBD2. The length of the CDR3 is 16 residues. Losses at the gene ends were 4 bases for V and 2 bases for J; bases not matched to a gene: 8. Germline CDR1 and CDR2: LGHNA and YNFKEQ. As DNA, the CDR3 is TGTGCCAGCAGCCGGAGTAAGCGGGGGAACACAGATACGCAGTATTTT. Translation gives CASSRSKRGNTDTQYF.

The CDR3 protein is CAISERLAGRTDTQYF. CDR3 nucleotides: TGTGCCATCAGTGAAAGACTAGCGGGACGCACAGATACGCAGTATTTT. The rearrangement joins TRBV10-3 to TRBJ2-3; 11 positions agree with TRBD2. Germline V gene data show CDR1 as ENHRY and CDR2 as SYGVKD. The junction had 3 bases not matched to a gene; V was cut back by 3 bases and J by 1 base. The CDR3 has 16 residues.

This clone was recorded only once. The rearrangement uses TRBV28 and TRBJ2-2, with D perhaps matching TRBD1 (6 bases). V lost 8 bases, J lost 2 bases, and 15 bases lay in between. Per the germline V gene, CDR1 is MDHEN and CDR2 is SYDVKM. The CDR3 loop spans 15 amino acids. CDR3 amino acids: CASHMGDTNTGELFF. The CDR3 DNA sequence: TGTGCCAGCCACATGGGGGACACCAACACCGGGGAGCTGTTTTTT.

This chain joins TRBV6-1 and TRBJ2-3; 14 positions match TRBD2. V gave up 4 bases and J gave up 4 bases; unmatched junction bases: 1. The germline CDR1 and CDR2 sequences are MNHNS and SASEGT. The CDR3 is 15 amino acids. The CDR3, as DNA: TGTGCCAGCAGTGGGACTAGCGGGAGGCCAGATACGCAGTATTTT. It specifies CASSGTSGRPDTQYF.

This chain joins TRBV4-2 and TRBJ2-1; D uncertain. Trimming shortened V by 3 bases and J by 4 bases, and 7 bases separated the two germline ends. The length of the CDR3 is 13 residues. Germline values: CDR1 LGHNA, CDR2 YNFKEQ. This chain's CDR3 is CASSHPGYNEQFF. In DNA, the CDR3 is TGTGCCAGCAGCCACCCTGGGTACAATGAGCAGTTCTTC.

This chain connects TRBV5-5 to TRBJ2-7; 8 bases agree with TRBD1. CDR1 is SGHKS and CDR2 is YYEKEE in the germline V gene (reference sequence). J was trimmed by 4 bases and V by 4 bases; bases with no gene match: 7. CDR3 length: 14 amino acids. In DNA form, the CDR3 reads TGTGCCAGCAGCCTATCGACAGGGGTGTACGAGCAGTACTTC. Amino acid sequence: CASSLSTGVYEQYF.

The rearrangement joins TRBV21-1 to TRBJ2-3; the D call TRBD1 from the table was never checked on the DNA. TRBV21-1 is a pseudogene. The CDR3 is made up of 16 amino acids. CDR3 region: CASTGRGQSTEDTQYF. The CDR3 region has the DNA TGTGCCAGCACCGGGCGGGGACAGTCGACCGAGGATACGCAGTATTTT.

This chain connects TRBV6-5 to TRBJ1-1, with D possibly matching TRBD1 (5 bases). CDR3 length: 12 amino acids. Looked up from germline, CDR1 is MNHEY and CDR2 is SVGAGI. V shed 8 bases and J shed 10 bases, with 17 bases lying between them. CDR3 in amino acids: CASAPQGGRAFF. The CDR3 DNA is TGTGCCAGCGCCCCCCAGGGAGGGCGAGCTTTCTTT.

The rearrangement links TRBV4-3 to TRBJ2-7; a weak D match, TRBD1 (6 bases). CDR3 length: 14 amino acids. Trimming removed 1 base from V and 3 bases from J, with 10 bases in between. The germline V gene encodes CDR1 LGHNA and CDR2 YSLEER. CDR3 residues: CASSQVQDSYEQYF. The CDR3 nucleotides are TGCGCCAGCAGCCAAGTTCAGGACAGCTACGAGCAGTACTTC.

V and J are TRBV27 and TRBJ2-3; D is ambiguous. Trimming pared 4 bases from V and 1 base from J, leaving 12 bases between. CDR1 MNHEY and CDR2 SMNVEV come from the germline V gene (reference sequence). The CDR3 contains 15 residues. This CDR3 reads CASSSSLRRTDTQYF. DNA of the CDR3: TGTGCCAGCAGTTCCTCCCTAAGGCGCACAGATACGCAGTATTTT.

This chain uses TRBV28 with TRBJ2-7, with TRBD2 matching over 10 bases. This CDR3 comprises 14 residues. Germline CDR1 is MDHEN and CDR2 is SYDVKM. V was pared by 4 bases and J by 1 base, with 1 base of the junction left unmatched. CDR3 nucleotides: TGTGCCAGCAGTTCGACTAGCGGGTCCTACGAGCAGTACTTC. Its translation is CASSSTSGSYEQYF.

Notes on this clone: This CDR3 is also generated by other DNA sequences in the sample. The chain links TRBV30 to TRBJ2-7, with D hard to call. The CDR3 has 12 residues. Deletions cut 2 bases from V and 0 bases from J, with 5 bases between. Germline V gene lookup returns CDR1 GTSNPN and CDR2 SVGIG (reference sequence). CDR3 sequence: CAWSLGSYEQYF. The CDR3 DNA is TGTGCCTGGAGTTTAGGCTCCTACGAGCAGTACTTC.

The chain carries TRBV7-9 and TRBJ1-1; 8 bases line up with TRBD1. Germline CDR1 reads SEHNR; CDR2 reads FQNEAQ (reference sequence). V shed 2 bases and J 2 bases; nucleotides not matched to a gene: 7. The length of the CDR3 is 16 residues. The CDR3 region is CASSLSQGGRNTEAFF. DNA of the CDR3: TGTGCCAGCAGCTTATCACAGGGGGGCAGAAACACTGAAGCTTTCTTT.